The T cell receptor beta chain described here comes from a study of cytomegalovirus exposure and HLA in healthy donors. The PCR was carried out with 60 Vbeta primers and 13 Jbeta primers. Libraries were prepared by immunoSEQ multiplex PCR; TCRdb keeps only in-frame clonotypes and omits some of them. The table has under 170,000 clones, 79% seen once. Those who donated were healthy bone marrow donors. A word on this clone: The target antigen is unknown.

General study findings and limits: Rare TCR sequences predominated, though certain public TCRs were found in many donors. In a later analysis, compared with equally common non-associated chains, HLA-associated beta chains were more expanded. It was in a later analysis that TCR association rates were seen to vary by HLA locus, highest for DRB1 and lowest for HLA-C.

The CDR3 sequence is 13 residues long. Trimming shortened V by 1 base and J by 6 bases, and 7 bases separated the two germline ends. Germline V gene sequence: CDR1 SGDLS, CDR2 YYNGEE. The genes are TRBV9 and TRBJ2-2; D is unresolved. Sequencing was done on a sample of PBMCs. The sequence was collected from a man aged 45 to 65 in good health and CMV-seropositive. Here the CDR3 reads CASSVSPAGELFF. CDR3 coding DNA: TGTGCCAGCAGCGTATCACCAGCCGGGGAGCTGTTTTTT. The full variable domain, with the rest looked up from reference TRBV9 and TRBJ2-2, is DSGVTQTPKHLITATGQRVTLRCSPRSGDLSVYWYQQSLDQGLQFLIQYYNGEERAKGNILERFSAQQFPDLHSELNLSSLELGDSALYFCASSVSPAGELFFGEGSRLTVL.